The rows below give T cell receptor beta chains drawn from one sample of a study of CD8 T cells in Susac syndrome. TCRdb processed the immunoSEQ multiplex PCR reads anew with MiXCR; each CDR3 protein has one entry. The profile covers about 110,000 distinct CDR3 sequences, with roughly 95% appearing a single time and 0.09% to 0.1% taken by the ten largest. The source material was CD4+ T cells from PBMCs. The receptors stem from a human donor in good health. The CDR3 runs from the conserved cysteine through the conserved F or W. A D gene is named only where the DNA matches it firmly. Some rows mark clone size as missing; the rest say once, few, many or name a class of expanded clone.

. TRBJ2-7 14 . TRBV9 CASSADSLSYEQYF TGTGCCAGCAGCGCGGACAGCCTCTCCTACGAGCAGTACTTC
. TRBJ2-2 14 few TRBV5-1 CASSLDWGGGELFF TGCGCCAGCAGCCTCGACTGGGGCGGCGGGGAGCTGTTTTTT
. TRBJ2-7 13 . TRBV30 CAWSVGQRGEQYF TGTGCCTGGAGTGTAGGTCAAAGGGGGGAGCAGTACTTC
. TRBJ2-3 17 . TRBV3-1 CASSQESTSRRSDTQYF TGTGCCAGCAGCCAAGAGTCCACTAGCCGAAGATCAGATACGCAGTATTTT
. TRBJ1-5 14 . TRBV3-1 CASSQGQQNQPQHF TGTGCCAGCAGCCAAGGACAGCAAAATCAGCCCCAGCATTTT
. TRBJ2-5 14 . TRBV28 CASRGSTSLETQYF TGTGCCAGCAGGGGAAGTACTAGTCTGGAGACCCAGTACTTC
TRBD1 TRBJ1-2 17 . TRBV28 CASSSVTGQGANYGYTF TGTGCCAGCAGTTCCGTAACAGGACAGGGGGCAAACTATGGCTACACCTTC
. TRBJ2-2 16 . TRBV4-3 CASSPAPVANTGELFF TGCGCCAGCAGCCCTGCCCCCGTGGCGAACACCGGGGAGCTGTTTTTT
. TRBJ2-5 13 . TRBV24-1 CATLTGNQETQYF TGTGCCACCCTAACAGGGAACCAAGAGACCCAGTACTTC
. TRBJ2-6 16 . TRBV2 CASRRGGDSGANVLTF TGTGCCAGCAGGAGGGGTGGAGACTCTGGGGCCAACGTCCTGACTTTC
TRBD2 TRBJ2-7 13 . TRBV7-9 CASSTRGLNEQYF TGTGCCAGCAGCACGCGGGGGTTGAACGAGCAGTACTTC
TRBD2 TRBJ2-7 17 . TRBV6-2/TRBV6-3 CASSNSMTSGLSYEQYF TGTGCCAGCAGTAACTCGATGACTAGCGGTCTTTCGTACGAGCAGTACTTC
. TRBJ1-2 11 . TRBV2 CASERTGNYTF TGTGCCAGCGAGCGAACAGGGAACTACACCTTC
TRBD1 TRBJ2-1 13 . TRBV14 CASRSTGFDEQFF TGTGCCAGCAGGTCGACAGGGTTTGATGAGCAGTTCTTC
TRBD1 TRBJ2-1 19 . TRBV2 CASSDARVGGAPIGNEQFF TGTGCCAGCAGTGACGCAAGGGTAGGGGGCGCCCCGATAGGCAATGAGCAGTTCTTC
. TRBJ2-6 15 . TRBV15 CATSRDASGANVLTF TGTGCCACCAGCAGAGACGCCAGTGGGGCCAACGTCCTGACTTTC
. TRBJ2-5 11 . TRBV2 CASSEVWRKYF TGTGCCAGCAGCGAGGTGTGGAGAAAGTACTTC
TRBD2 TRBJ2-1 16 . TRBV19 CASSSGSSNSYNEQFF TGTGCCAGCTCTAGCGGGAGCTCCAACTCCTACAATGAGCAGTTCTTC
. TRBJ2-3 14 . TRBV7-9 CASSTMRESDTQYF TGTGCCAGCAGTACCATGAGGGAGAGCGATACGCAGTATTTT
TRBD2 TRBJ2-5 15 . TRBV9 CASSVEGGNLETQYF TGTGCCAGCAGCGTAGAGGGAGGGAACCTCGAGACCCAGTACTTC
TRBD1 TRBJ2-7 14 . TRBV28 CASSEGQRTYEQYF TGTGCCAGCAGCGAGGGACAGCGAACCTACGAGCAGTACTTC
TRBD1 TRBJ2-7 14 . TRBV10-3 CAITRTGGSYEQYF TGTGCCATAACTCGGACAGGGGGCTCCTACGAGCAGTACTTC
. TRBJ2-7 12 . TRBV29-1 CSVRDSGREQYF TGCAGCGTTCGAGACTCGGGGCGAGAGCAGTACTTC
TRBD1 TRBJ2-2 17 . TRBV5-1 CASSTGTGGLNTGELFF TGCGCCAGCAGCACCGGGACAGGGGGGCTGAACACCGGGGAGCTGTTTTTT
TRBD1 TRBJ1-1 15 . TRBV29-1 CSVEVWRQGIHKAFF TGCAGCGTTGAGGTGTGGCGACAGGGGATCCACAAAGCTTTCTTT
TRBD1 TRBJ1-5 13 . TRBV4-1 CASSQDRAWNQHF TGCGCCAGCAGCCAGGACAGGGCCTGGAACCAGCATTTT
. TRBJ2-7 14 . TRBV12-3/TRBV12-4 CASSPSTATYEQYF TGTGCCAGCAGTCCATCGACGGCCACCTACGAGCAGTACTTC
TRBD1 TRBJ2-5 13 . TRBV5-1 CASSWDRQETQYF TGCGCCAGCAGCTGGGACAGACAAGAGACCCAGTACTTC
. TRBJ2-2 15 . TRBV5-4 CASSLAGASTGELFF TGTGCCAGCAGCTTGGCGGGGGCGAGCACCGGGGAGCTGTTTTTT
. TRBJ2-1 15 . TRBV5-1 CASSLWGVDHNEQFF TGCGCCAGCAGCTTGTGGGGCGTAGATCACAATGAGCAGTTCTTC
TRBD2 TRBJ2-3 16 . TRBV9 CASSVGLAGGPDTQYF TGTGCCAGCAGCGTAGGACTAGCGGGGGGGCCAGATACGCAGTATTTT
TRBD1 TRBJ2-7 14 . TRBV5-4 CASSRDRGLREQYF TGTGCCAGCAGCCGGGACAGGGGGCTCAGGGAGCAGTACTTC
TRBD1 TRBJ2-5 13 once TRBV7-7 CASSARQGKTQYF TGTGCTAGCAGCGCCCGACAGGGAAAGACCCAGTACTTC
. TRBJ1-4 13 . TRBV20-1 CSARRGDHEKLFF TGCAGTGCTAGACGGGGGGACCATGAAAAACTGTTTTTT
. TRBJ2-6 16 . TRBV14 CASSQSRQAGANVLTF TGTGCCAGCAGCCAGTCAAGACAGGCTGGGGCCAACGTCCTGACTTTC
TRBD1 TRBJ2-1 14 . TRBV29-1 CSASTGQVQSGQFF TGCAGCGCCTCAACGGGACAGGTCCAAAGCGGGCAGTTCTTC
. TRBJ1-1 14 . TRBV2 CASSSSVGGTEAFF TGTGCCAGCAGTTCGAGCGTGGGCGGCACTGAAGCTTTCTTT
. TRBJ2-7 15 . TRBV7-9 CASSLGWGSSYEQYF TGTGCCAGCAGCTTAGGCTGGGGCAGCTCCTACGAGCAGTACTTC
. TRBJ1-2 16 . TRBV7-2 CASSLSRQTSNYGYTF TGTGCCAGCAGCTTATCAAGACAGACGTCTAACTATGGCTACACCTTC
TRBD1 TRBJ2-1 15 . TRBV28 CASLRGLQGAGEQFF TGTGCCAGCTTACGAGGACTACAGGGGGCAGGGGAGCAGTTCTTC
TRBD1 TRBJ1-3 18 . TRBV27 CASSPGTGWVGTGNTIYF TGTGCCAGCAGTCCCGGGACAGGCTGGGTTGGCACAGGAAACACCATATATTTT
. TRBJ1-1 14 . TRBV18 CASSQTSAVTEAFF TGTGCCAGCTCACAGACATCGGCTGTTACTGAAGCTTTCTTT
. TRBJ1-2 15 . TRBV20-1 CSASNHGGADYGYTF TGCAGTGCTAGTAATCACGGGGGTGCGGACTATGGCTACACCTTC
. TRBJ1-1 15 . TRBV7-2 CASSLTPGVRTEAFF TGTGCCAGCAGCTTAACCCCAGGAGTTAGAACTGAAGCTTTCTTT
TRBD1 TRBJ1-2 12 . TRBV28 CASGQGGYGYTF TGTGCCAGCGGACAGGGAGGCTATGGCTACACCTTC
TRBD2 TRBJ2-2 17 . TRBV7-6 CASSLETGLADTGELFF TGTGCCAGCAGCTTAGAAACAGGACTAGCTGATACCGGGGAGCTGTTTTTT
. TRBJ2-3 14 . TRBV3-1 CASSQGATTHTQYF TGTGCCAGCAGCCAAGGGGCCACGACACATACGCAGTATTTT
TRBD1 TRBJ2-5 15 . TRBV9 CASSAGDRGSETQYF TGTGCCAGCAGCGCCGGGGACAGGGGTTCAGAGACCCAGTACTTC
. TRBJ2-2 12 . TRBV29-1 CSGNPRSGELFF TGCAGCGGTAACCCTAGATCTGGGGAGCTGTTTTTT
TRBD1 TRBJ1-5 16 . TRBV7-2 CASARQGMVDNQPQHF TGTGCCAGCGCACGACAGGGAATGGTGGATAATCAGCCCCAGCATTTT
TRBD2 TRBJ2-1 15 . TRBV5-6 CASRSPGLAFKEQFF TGTGCCAGCAGATCTCCGGGACTAGCCTTCAAGGAGCAGTTCTTC
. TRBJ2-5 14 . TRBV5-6 CASSVTDGQETQYF TGTGCCAGCAGCGTGACGGACGGGCAAGAGACCCAGTACTTC